This record covers a single TCR beta chain. The sequenced target, TCR beta, came from blood CD8+ and CD4+ T cells. In contrast to the negatively isolated CD8+ and CD4+ T cells, TEMRA cells were FACS-enriched. Reverse transcription of roughly 0.5 to 1 ug RNA was performed with random hexamers. A multiplex approach, immunoSEQ multiplex PCR, amplified TCR beta CDR3 across 54 Vbeta and 13 Jbeta. Using its own MiXCR run on the immunoSEQ multiplex PCR reads, TCRdb lists one record per CDR3 protein. The table has roughly 150,000 distinct CDR3 sequences, 90% to 95% seen once; the top ten hold roughly 0.16%. This specimen belongs to a study of CD8 T cells in Susac syndrome. Across the whole study: Susac syndrome patients were untreated, on corticosteroids with some adding intravenous immunoglobulin, or on intravenous immunoglobulin only.

This CDR3 has 14 residues. Trimming pared 5 bases from V and 2 bases from J, leaving 11 bases between. Germline loops: CDR1 SEHNR, CDR2 FQNEAQ (reference sequence). This chain uses TRBV7-9 with TRBJ2-3, with a possible D match to TRBD1 (6 bases). The TCR comes from a human donor with Susac syndrome. The sequenced sample consisted of CD4+ T cells from PBMCs. DNA of the CDR3: TGTGCCAGCAGCGCGGACAGTATCACAGATACGCAGTATTTT. Amino acid sequence: CASSADSITDTQYF.